The source of this T cell receptor (beta chain) is a study of CD8+ T cells in alopecia areata. Study in general: Tofacitinib was given for 6 to 18 months, then stopped for 6 months.

Isolated RNA was reverse transcribed into cDNA used as the sequencing template. Some clones are missing from TCRdb's copy, which holds only in-frame ones; the method was immunoSEQ multiplex PCR. The sample gives 100,000 to 140,000 clones, over 80% of which show up once; less than 30% is in the top ten. V lost 4 bases to trimming and J lost 7 bases; unmatched junction nucleotides: 9. There are 16 residues in the CDR3. The germline V gene encodes CDR1 SGHTA and CDR2 FQGNSA. Treatment indicated: oral pan-JAK inhibitor, 5-10 mg twice daily. On this clone itself: The target antigen is unknown.

Whole-study results and caveats: Persistence during tofacitinib was seen for many expanded lesional clones in scalp and blood.

This receptor was obtained from a human donor with alopecia areata. Sequencing used CD8+ T cells sorted from blood, obtained at week 24, from a patient treated with tofacitinib. V and J are TRBV7-2 and TRBJ2-2; TRBD1 agrees at 10 bases. The CDR3, as DNA: TGTGCCAGCAGCTCAACCGGGACAGGGGTTAACGGGGAGCTGTTTTTT. This encodes CASSSTGTGVNGELFF.